This TCR beta chain was sequenced for a study of T cell clonality in common variable immunodeficiency. This clone has at least ten counts. Both groups were predominantly of Caucasian heritage. Profiled with immunoSEQ multiplex PCR; TCRdb holds only in-frame clones, not every one. The record shows 30,000 to 35,000 clones for this sample, with no singletons present. Sequencing used peripheral blood mononuclear cells. The sequence was obtained from a person between 18 and 75 years old in good health.

The CDR3 bases that were read are TGTGCCTGGGACAGACAGAACTATGGC. This sequence encodes CAWDRQNYG. The complete CDR3 reads CAWDRQNYGYTF. V and J are TRBV30 and TRBJ1-2; weak D call: TRBD1 (5 bases). The sequenced fragment ends 3 residues before the CDR3 boundary, so the rest is inferred from the germline J gene. V was shortened by 5 bases and J by 2 bases, with 9 bases between the two germline ends. The CDR3 is 12 residues long. Germline assignment: CDR1 GTSNPN and CDR2 SVGIG (reference sequence).